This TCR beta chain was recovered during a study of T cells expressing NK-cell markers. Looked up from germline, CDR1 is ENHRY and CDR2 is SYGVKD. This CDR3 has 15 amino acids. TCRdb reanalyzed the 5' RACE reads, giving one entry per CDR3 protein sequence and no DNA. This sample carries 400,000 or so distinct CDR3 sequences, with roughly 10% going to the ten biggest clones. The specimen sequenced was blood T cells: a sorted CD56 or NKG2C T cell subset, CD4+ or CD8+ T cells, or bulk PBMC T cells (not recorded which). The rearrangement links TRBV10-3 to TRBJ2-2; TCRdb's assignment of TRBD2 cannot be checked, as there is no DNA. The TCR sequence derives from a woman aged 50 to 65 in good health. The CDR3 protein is CAISGEGRGTGELFF.